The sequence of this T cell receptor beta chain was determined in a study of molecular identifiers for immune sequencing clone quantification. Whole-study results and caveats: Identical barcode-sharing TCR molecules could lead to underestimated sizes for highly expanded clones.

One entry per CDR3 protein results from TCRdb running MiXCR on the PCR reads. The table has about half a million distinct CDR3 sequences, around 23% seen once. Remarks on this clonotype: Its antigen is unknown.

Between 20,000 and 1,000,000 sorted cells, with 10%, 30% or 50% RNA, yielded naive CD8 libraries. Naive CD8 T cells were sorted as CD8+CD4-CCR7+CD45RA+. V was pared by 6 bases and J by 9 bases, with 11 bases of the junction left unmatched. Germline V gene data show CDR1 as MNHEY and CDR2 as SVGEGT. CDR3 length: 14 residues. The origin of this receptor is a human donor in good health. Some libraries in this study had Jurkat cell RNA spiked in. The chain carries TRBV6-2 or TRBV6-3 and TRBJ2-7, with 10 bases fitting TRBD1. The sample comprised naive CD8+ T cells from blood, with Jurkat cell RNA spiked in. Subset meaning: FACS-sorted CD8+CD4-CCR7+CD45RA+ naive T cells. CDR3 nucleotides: TGTGCCAGCAGGGTCCCGGGACAGGGGCCCGGGCAGTACTTC. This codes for CASRVPGQGPGQYF.